The 18 T cell receptor beta chains below all came from one sample that was sequenced in a study of CD8+ T cells in alopecia areata. Extraction and reverse transcription of RNA yielded cDNA as the sequencing template. Libraries were prepared by immunoSEQ multiplex PCR; TCRdb keeps only in-frame clonotypes and omits some of them. The table lists 40,000 to 50,000 clones, about 71% of them singletons, with about a fifth in the top ten. Treatment meaning: oral pan-JAK inhibitor, 5-10 mg twice daily. The specimen comprised CD8+ T cells sorted from blood, sampled at week 4, from a patient treated with tofacitinib. These receptors came from a human donor with alopecia areata.

This clone was seen a handful of times. The genes are TRBV29-1 and TRBJ1-2, with D hard to call. CDR1 is SQVTM and CDR2 is ANQGSEA in the germline V gene. This CDR3 is 11 amino acids long. Deletions cut 4 bases from V and 9 bases from J, with 12 bases between. The CDR3 DNA is TGCAGCGTTGGGGAGGGAAGGAGCTACACCTTC. It encodes CSVGEGRSYTF.

Remarks on this clone: Other DNA variants within this sample encode the same CDR3. The J gene is TRBJ2-1, the V gene TRBV5-6, with D unresolved. Germline values: CDR1 SGHDT, CDR2 YYEEEE. Trimming took off 0 bases at V and 6 bases at J, with 4 bases between the two ends. The CDR3 covers 12 residues. CDR3 amino acids: CASSLGLNEQFF. DNA of the CDR3: TGTGCCAGCAGCTTGGGGCTCAATGAGCAGTTCTTC.

The chain couples TRBV18 to TRBJ1-1; D may be TRBD1 (5 bases). CDR3 size: 14 residues. The germline gives CDR1 KGHSH, CDR2 LQKENI. Between the trimmed V and J ends, which lost 6 bases and 1 base, there was a span of 12 bases. The CDR3 nucleotides read TGTGCCAGCTCGCTACGCAGGGCGAACACTGAAGCTTTCTTT. It yields the protein CASSLRRANTEAFF.

This chain links TRBV19 with TRBJ2-2; 7 bases are a match to TRBD1. This CDR3 is built from 14 residues. The V segment lost 8 bases and the J segment 6 bases; nucleotides outside the gene matches: 9. CDR1 and CDR2 from the germline V gene are LNHDA and SQIVND (reference sequence). The CDR3 coding sequence is TGTGCCAGTTGGGACAGAAGTTTCGCCGGGGAGCTGTTTTTT. Its protein product is CASWDRSFAGELFF.

The chain has TRBV2 and TRBJ2-3; D remains ambiguous. V was trimmed by 2 bases and J by 4 bases, leaving 13 bases between them. Germline values: CDR1 SNHLY, CDR2 FYNNEI. This CDR3 is built from 15 residues. In nucleotides, the CDR3 is TGTGCCAGCAGTGAATTAGGTAGGGTTGCAGATACGCAGTATTTT. It codes for CASSELGRVADTQYF.

The rearrangement joins TRBV28 to TRBJ1-6, with 8 bases fitting TRBD1. Germline trimming cut 5 bases from V and 9 bases from J; bases unmatched to any gene: 3. This CDR3 region has 13 residues. CDR1 is MDHEN, CDR2 SYDVKM, per germline. DNA for the CDR3: TGTGCCAGCAGTGGGACAGGTATTTCACCCCTCCACTTT. Its translation is CASSGTGISPLHF.

The V and J genes are TRBV27 and TRBJ2-1; 11 bases fit TRBD2. The CDR3 is 18 amino acids. Trimming removed 2 bases from V and 7 bases from J; junction bases left unmatched: 13. CDR1 is MNHEY, CDR2 SMNVEV, per germline (reference sequence). Here the CDR3 reads CASSLLSVGSGGANEQFF. In DNA form, the CDR3 reads TGTGCCAGCAGTTTACTCTCCGTCGGTAGCGGGGGGGCTAATGAGCAGTTCTTC.

This clone was detected a few times. The V and J genes are TRBV14 and TRBJ1-4; 10 bases fit TRBD1. V lost 3 bases, J lost 5 bases, and 6 bases stayed unmatched. The germline V gene encodes CDR1 SGHDN and CDR2 FVKESK. The CDR3 runs to 16 residues. CDR3 in DNA: TGTGCCAGCAGCCACAGGACAGGGGGGACAAATGAAAAACTGTTTTTT. Translated: CASSHRTGGTNEKLFF.

As DNA, the CDR3 is TGTGCCAGCAGTGGGGGGTCCTACGAGCAGTACTTC. Its translation is CASSGGSYEQYF. V is TRBV25-1 and J is TRBJ2-7, with D perhaps matching TRBD1 or TRBD2 (5 bases each). The CDR3 extends over 12 amino acids. Germline CDR1 reads MGHDK; CDR2 reads SYGVNS. Deletions cut 4 bases from V and 1 base from J, with 5 bases between.

CDR3 coding DNA: TGTGCCTGGGGGACGAACACTGAAGCTTTCTTT. Translating it yields CAWGTNTEAFF. The chain joins TRBV30 to TRBJ1-1; a possible D gene is TRBD1 (5 bases). Germline V lookup: CDR1 GTSNPN, CDR2 SVGIG (reference sequence). V was trimmed by 5 bases and J by 1 base, leaving 5 bases between them. The CDR3 consists of 11 residues.

In this sample, this clone turned up a few times. This chain joins TRBV29-1 and TRBJ1-1; no clear D gene. The germline gives CDR1 SQVTM, CDR2 ANQGSEA. This CDR3 comprises 12 residues. V lost 5 bases and J 4 bases, leaving 11 bases between the germline ends. In DNA form, the CDR3 reads TGCAGCGTTATACCCGCAGGCACTGAAGCTTTCTTT. Its translation is CSVIPAGTEAFF.

The chain joins TRBV7-3 to TRBJ2-1; 8 nucleotides agree with TRBD2. This CDR3 region has 15 residues. CDR1 is SGHTA, CDR2 FQGTGA, per germline. V gave up 2 bases and J gave up 6 bases; unmatched junction bases: 6. CDR3 region: CASSLSAGEINEQFF. DNA of the CDR3: TGTGCCAGCAGCTTATCAGCGGGGGAGATCAATGAGCAGTTCTTC.

CDR3 bases: TGTGCCAGCAGTCCCTGGGACAGCAACACTGAAGCTTTCTTT. Its protein is CASSPWDSNTEAFF. The rearrangement uses TRBV9 and TRBJ1-1, with 7 bases that match TRBD1. The CDR3 loop spans 14 amino acids. Germline V lookup: CDR1 SGDLS, CDR2 YYNGEE. Losses at the gene ends were 5 bases for V and 2 bases for J; bases not matched to a gene: 6.

The count of this clone is one. The V call is TRBV11-2, the J call TRBJ2-6, with 9 bases aligning to TRBD1. Germline V gives CDR1 SGHAT, CDR2 FQNNGV. After removal of 2 bases from V and 0 bases from J, the junction contained 2 bases not matched to a gene. CDR3 size: 17 residues. The CDR3 bases are TGTGCCAGCAGCTTAACAGGGGGCCGCTCTGGGGCCAACGTCCTGACTTTC. This encodes CASSLTGGRSGANVLTF.

This clone turned up a few times. This CDR3 is CASSQDLNNEQFF. CDR3 nucleotides: TGCGCCAGCAGCCAAGATCTCAACAATGAGCAGTTCTTC. The chain employs TRBV4-3 and TRBJ2-1; no clear D gene. V gave up 0 bases and J gave up 5 bases, with 5 bases separating them. Germline CDR1 is LGHNA and CDR2 is YSLEER. The CDR3 is made up of 13 amino acids.

The V gene is TRBV7-9, the J gene TRBJ2-1, with D possibly TRBD1 on 5 matching bases. This CDR3 is built from 15 residues. Trimming cost V 4 bases and J 4 bases, with 14 bases left between them. CDR1 and CDR2 from the germline V gene are SEHNR and FQNEAQ (reference sequence). The CDR3, as DNA: TGTGCCAGCAGCTCCAAAGACGACAGATACAATGAGCAGTTCTTC. Translated: CASSSKDDRYNEQFF.

This chain connects TRBV4-3 to TRBJ2-5, with a weak D call TRBD1 (6 bases). This CDR3 is 15 amino acids long. Trimming shortened V by 4 bases and J by 0 bases, and 12 bases separated the two germline ends. Germline CDR1 LGHNA, CDR2 YSLEER. The CDR3 DNA is TGCGCCAGCAGCCGGATTCAGGGGTACCAAGAGACCCAGTACTTC. Encoded protein: CASSRIQGYQETQYF.

The genes are TRBV4-3 and TRBJ2-7; D tentatively fits TRBD1 or TRBD2 (5 bases each). Germline assignment: CDR1 LGHNA and CDR2 YSLEER. Deletions cut 1 base from V and 7 bases from J, with 14 bases between. This CDR3 contains 14 residues. The CDR3 DNA follows: TGCGCCAGCAGCCAAGCTACGGGACCCCGGGAGCAGTACTTC. Its translation is CASSQATGPREQYF.